The entry below gives a single TCR beta chain sequence along with its context. This sample is drawn from a study of control samples from healthy donors and cancer patients. Clones were sequenced by immunoSEQ multiplex PCR, and TCRdb holds only the in-frame ones, with some missing. This sample yields about 82,000 clones, of which about 91% are seen a single time; 7.2% belongs to the top ten. The CDR3 is made up of 13 amino acids. V lost 1 base and J 5 bases, leaving 6 bases between the germline ends. CDR1 is SEHNR and CDR2 is FQNEAQ in the germline V gene (reference sequence). The material sequenced was blood. V and J are TRBV7-9 and TRBJ1-5, with D hard to call. The clonotype originates from a man aged 50 or older in good health. The DNA of the CDR3 is TGTGCCAGCAGCTTAGAGGAGGATCAGCCCCAGCATTTT. It encodes CASSLEEDQPQHF.